This T cell receptor beta chain derives from a study of CD8+CD57+ T cells in acquired aplastic anemia. CDR3 and TCR beta VDJ profiling relied on genomic DNA as the template. TCRdb itself ran the reads through MiXCR, one entry per CDR3 protein. The table has roughly 180,000 distinct CDR3 sequences, roughly 60% seen once. In its sample, this clonotype was seen a few times. Its antigen is unknown. By flow cytometry, patients selected for sequencing had shown an expansion of CD8+CD57+ cells. With no exception, the patients had severe acquired aplastic anemia. Study-level points and caveats: Any difference that existed in CD8+ Simpson's diversity between patients and controls was not significant. Comparison of patients with controls identified about 27 shared CD8+ CDR3 sequences.

Trimming pared 1 base from V and 0 bases from J, leaving 10 bases between. Germline V gene lookup returns CDR1 SGHRS and CDR2 YFSETQ. CDR3 length equals 16 residues. This sequence joins TRBV5-1 and TRBJ2-2; D remains unclear. This TCR was recovered from a human donor with aplastic anemia. The material sequenced was sorted CD4+, CD8+, or CD8+CD57+ T cells (not recorded which) from PBMCs. CDR3 region: CASSLRLAANTGELFF. CDR3 nucleotide sequence: TGCGCCAGCAGCTTGAGATTAGCAGCGAACACCGGGGAGCTGTTTTTT.